This T cell receptor beta chain emerged from a study of blood T cell repertoires in COVID-19. About the research overall: Sites across the United States, Italy and Spain contributed samples from acute and convalescent COVID-19.

Seattle cases were enrolled at active infection and followed longitudinally. Methods used by the authors: The assay estimated nucleated cells by amplifying reference gene primers. Repertoires were generated with immunoSEQ multiplex PCR, while TCRdb's copy carries only in-frame clones and drops some. The DNA was the basis for D and trimming; V, J and clone size are from that table. Among fewer than 450,000 clones, almost 90% were seen once, and the ten largest hold around 6.6%. Trimming shortened V by 2 bases and J by 14 bases, and 16 bases separated the two germline ends. The CDR3 contains 14 residues. Germline CDR1 LNHDA, CDR2 SQIVND (reference sequence).

The sequenced material came from peripheral blood. This receptor was taken from a woman between 65 and 79 years old with COVID-19, enrolled during active disease. The rearrangement links TRBV19 to TRBJ1-6; D is uncertain. CDR3 loop: CASSIPPAPRSLHF. CDR3 nucleotide sequence: TGTGCCAGTAGTATACCCCCCGCCCCCCGGTCCCTCCACTTT.